The 10 T cell receptor beta chains presented below share a single source sample, sequenced in a study of cytomegalovirus exposure and HLA in healthy donors. The PCR had 60 Vbeta and 13 Jbeta primers. The assay was immunoSEQ multiplex PCR, and TCRdb's table has in-frame clones only and misses some. The data show roughly 180,000 clones, around 80% seen once. Material for sequencing was PBMCs. All receptors come from a woman under 30 in good health and CMV-seronegative.

The chain combines TRBV28 with TRBJ1-5; D is ambiguous. The CDR3 consists of 16 residues. Germline V lookup: CDR1 MDHEN, CDR2 SYDVKM. The V and J ends lost 4 bases and 5 bases respectively, with 18 bases between them. The CDR3 DNA follows: TGTGCCAGCAGTTCCGCCGAGGACTTATCGGATCAGCCCCAGCATTTT. Translating gives CASSSAEDLSDQPQHF.

The chain has TRBV27 and TRBJ2-2; tentative D call: TRBD1 (6 bases). The length of the CDR3 is 16 residues. The germline gives CDR1 MNHEY, CDR2 SMNVEV (reference sequence). Trimming shortened V by 5 bases and J by 5 bases, and 18 bases separated the two germline ends. As DNA, the CDR3 is TGTGCCAGCAGTCGAAGCACAGGGATGGGAACCGGGGAGCTGTTTTTT. Residues: CASSRSTGMGTGELFF.

The chain recombines TRBV19 with TRBJ2-1; 9 bases map to TRBD2. V was clipped by 4 bases and J by 4 bases; unmatched bases: 8. This CDR3 comprises 16 residues. Germline V gene data show CDR1 as LNHDA and CDR2 as SQIVND (reference sequence). CDR3 in amino acids: CASSKSSGAFYNEQFF. The CDR3, as DNA: TGTGCCAGTAGTAAGTCTAGCGGGGCTTTTTACAATGAGCAGTTCTTC.

This clone was counted once. The V call is TRBV6-6, the J call TRBJ1-1; TRBD1 matches 7 bases. Germline lookup yields CDR1 MNHNY and CDR2 SVGAGI (reference sequence). Germline trimming cut 5 bases from V and 3 bases from J; bases unmatched to any gene: 6. This CDR3 has 14 residues. The CDR3 DNA sequence: TGTGCCAGCAGTCCCCGGGACAGCTACACTGAAGCTTTCTTT. This sequence encodes CASSPRDSYTEAFF.

The V and J genes are TRBV28 and TRBJ2-7, with a possible D match to TRBD2 (6 bases). Germline lookup yields CDR1 MDHEN and CDR2 SYDVKM. The CDR3 has 15 residues. Trimming stripped 2 bases from V and 2 bases from J, with 13 bases between. The CDR3 sequence is CASSLGAGGTYEQYF. CDR3 nucleotides: TGTGCCAGCAGTTTAGGAGCGGGTGGGACCTACGAGCAGTACTTC.

This rearrangement joins TRBV5-4 to TRBJ1-2; D not certain. Deletions cut 0 bases from V and 7 bases from J, with 10 bases between. CDR1 and CDR2 (germline): SGHNT, YYREEE (reference sequence). The CDR3 totals 13 residues. CDR3 residues: CASSLAFEVGYTF. The CDR3 DNA follows: TGTGCCAGCAGCTTGGCGTTTGAGGTTGGCTACACCTTC.

The chain links TRBV9 to TRBJ2-1; D unresolved. Trimming took off 0 bases at V and 10 bases at J, with 14 bases between the two ends. The CDR3 runs 14 residues. CDR1 is SGDLS, CDR2 YYNGEE, per germline. The CDR3 DNA sequence: TGTGCCAGCAGCGTAGCTACTCAGGCCGCCGAGCAGTTCTTC. Translation gives CASSVATQAAEQFF.

This clone was found a few times. This chain joins TRBV7-9 and TRBJ2-3; 14 bases agree with TRBD2. The CDR3 length is 19 residues. J lost 4 bases, V lost 5 bases, and 14 bases had no gene match. CDR1 SEHNR and CDR2 FQNEAQ come from the germline V gene (reference sequence). For the CDR3, the DNA is TGTGCCAGCAGCCCGGGACTAGCGGGAGTCTCTTATGTGGCAGATACGCAGTATTTT. This translates into CASSPGLAGVSYVADTQYF. The whole variable domain, filled in from reference TRBV7-9 and TRBJ2-3, reads DTGVSQNPRHKITKRGQNVTFRCDPISEHNRLYWYRQTLGQGPEFLTYFQNEAQLEKSRLLSDRFSAERPKGSFSTLEIQRTEQGDSAMYLCASSPGLAGVSYVADTQYFGPGTRLTVL.

V is TRBV5-1 and J is TRBJ2-3, with 7 positions matching TRBD2. With V trimmed by 5 bases and J by 2 bases, 5 bases remained unmatched. The CDR3 spans 14 residues. CDR1 is SGHRS and CDR2 is YFSETQ in the germline V gene. The CDR3 loop reads CASSSGPSTDTQYF. CDR3 coding DNA: TGCGCCAGCAGTAGCGGGCCCTCCACAGATACGCAGTATTTT.

The chain carries TRBV28 and TRBJ1-1, with 8 bases lining up with TRBD1. Germline trimming cut 6 bases from V and 5 bases from J; bases unmatched to any gene: 8. The CDR3 spans 14 residues. The germline V gene has CDR1 MDHEN and CDR2 SYDVKM. CDR3 sequence reads: CASSPYRGGTEAFF. Here the CDR3 DNA reads TGTGCCAGCAGCCCTTACAGGGGGGGTACTGAAGCTTTCTTT.